This T cell receptor (beta chain) was sequenced in a study of blood T cell repertoires in COVID-19. Study overall: Sites in the United States, Italy and Spain provided acute and convalescent COVID-19 samples. In each case, the material was cDNA or gDNA derived from T cells, B-cell-depleted T cells, or PBMCs.

The CDR3 is 15 residues long. Looked up from germline, CDR1 is MDHEN and CDR2 is SYDVKM. V lost 6 bases to trimming and J lost 5 bases; unmatched junction nucleotides: 11. As handled by the study authors: For nucleated cells, counts were estimated from reference gene primer amplification. Produced via immunoSEQ multiplex PCR; TCRdb's table is partial and in-frame only. V and J calls and clone size are as listed in that table; D and trimming were resolved from the DNA. The sample includes about 150,000 clones, around 91% of them seen just once. The receptor's source is a woman aged 40-49 years with acute or convalescent COVID-19. The sequenced sample was peripheral blood. The chain carries TRBV28 and TRBJ1-1; 8 nucleotides line up with TRBD1. The CDR3 nucleotides are TGTGCCAGCAGCACTAACGTGGACAGGGCTACTGAAGCTTTCTTT. Protein product: CASSTNVDRATEAFF.